Shown below are 17 T cell receptor beta chains from a single sample sequenced in a study of T cells in Graves' hyperthyroidism and ophthalmopathy. It was RNA transcripts that yielded the amplified TCR beta CDR3 regions. Using the HTBI primer set, a first-round RT-PCR was run on the TCR CDR3. One entry per CDR3 protein results from TCRdb running MiXCR on the multiplex PCR reads. The sample has 700,000 to 850,000 distinct CDR3 sequences, about 35% seen once. What was sequenced was blood. These receptors all come from a woman aged 40 to 50 with Graves' hyperthyroidism.

This chain uses TRBV20-1 with TRBJ1-2; D possibly corresponds to TRBD1 (6 bases). The CDR3 runs to 18 residues. V dropped 2 bases and J dropped 2 bases, with 24 bases sitting between them. Germline V gene sequence: CDR1 DFQATT, CDR2 SNEGSKA (reference sequence). The CDR3 bases are TGCAGTGCTAGAACCCGGGATCTGGATTCCGGGGGCAACTATGGCTACACCTTC. Translation: CSARTRDLDSGGNYGYTF.

This clonotype occurred many times. The chain links TRBV15 to TRBJ2-7; D might be TRBD2 (5 bases). The CDR3 contains 15 residues. Looked up from germline, CDR1 is LNHNV and CDR2 is YYDKDF (reference sequence). Trimming took 1 base from V and 0 from J, leaving 10 bases between them. For the CDR3, the DNA is TGTGCCACCAGCAGAGGATGGGAGTTCTCCTACGAGCAGTACTTC. This encodes CATSRGWEFSYEQYF.

The chain links TRBV2 to TRBJ1-5; tentative D call: TRBD1 (5 bases). This CDR3 region has 14 residues. The germline V gene has CDR1 SNHLY and CDR2 FYNNEI. V gave up 8 bases and J gave up 6 bases, with 17 bases separating them. CDR3 sequence reads: CASGQDPGGQPQHF. The DNA for the CDR3 is TGTGCCAGCGGGCAAGACCCGGGGGGTCAGCCCCAGCATTTT.

This clonotype was seen just once. In DNA, the CDR3 is TGCAGCGTTGAAGTGAGCGGGAGGGCCGAATACGAGCAGTACTTC. It encodes CSVEVSGRAEYEQYF. This chain uses TRBV29-1 with TRBJ2-7; 10 nucleotides line up with TRBD2. CDR1 and CDR2 from the germline V gene are SQVTM and ANQGSEA. J was trimmed by 4 bases and V by 1 base; bases with no gene match: 7. This CDR3 has 15 amino acids.

A note on this clonotype: This clone may be a read error of a much larger clone one base away. This chain connects TRBV20-1 to TRBJ1-5; no firm D call. The germline gives CDR1 DFQATT, CDR2 SNEGSKA (reference sequence). V gave up 5 bases and J gave up 0 bases, with 8 bases separating them. The CDR3 is 13 amino acids. The CDR3: CSAGDNSNQPQHF. As DNA, the CDR3 is TGCAGTGCTGGTGACAATAGCAATCAGCCCCAGCATTTT.

This sequence joins TRBV7-8 and TRBJ2-6; 8 bases line up with TRBD1. Looked up from germline, CDR1 is SGHVS and CDR2 is FQNEAQ. This CDR3 spans 18 amino acids. Trimming at V came to 2 bases and at J to 2 bases, leaving 8 bases not matched to a gene. CDR3 sequence (DNA): TGTGCCAGCAGCTTAATCGGCAGGGGGCTTACTGGGGCCAACGTCCTGACTTTC. Protein product: CASSLIGRGLTGANVLTF.

This clonotype was seen many times. The junction does not match germline at one end; this may be a read error. The chain uses TRBV5-1 and TRBJ2-2; 8 nucleotides agree with TRBD1. This CDR3 comprises 15 residues. The germline V gene encodes CDR1 SGHRS and CDR2 YFSETQ. CDR3 residues: CASRRWTGTSGELFF. CDR3 bases: TGTGCCAGCAGGCGATGGACAGGGACGTCCGGGGAGCTGTTTTTT.

This clonotype was seen many times. The chain joins TRBV10-2 to TRBJ1-1; 9 nucleotides align to TRBD1. Per germline, CDR1 WSHSY and CDR2 SAAADI. The CDR3 runs to 14 residues. V gave up 6 bases and J gave up 3 bases; unmatched junction bases: 5. The CDR3 is CASRERQGDTEAFF. CDR3 nucleotides: TGCGCCAGCAGGGAAAGACAGGGGGACACTGAAGCTTTCTTT.

As concerns this clonotype: Since no conserved phenylalanine or tryptophan closes the CDR3, a read error is the likely cause. This chain links TRBV10-2 with TRBJ1-1; D is perhaps TRBD1 (5 bases). The CDR3 consists of 15 residues. V lost 6 bases and J 6 bases, leaving 20 bases between the germline ends. The germline V gene encodes CDR1 WSHSY and CDR2 SAAADI. This CDR3 reads CASSLGPGNFAEAFV. The CDR3 nucleotides are TGCGCCAGCAGCTTGGGGCCAGGGAATTTCGCTGAAGCTTTCGTT.

This clonotype showed up just a few times. This chain uses TRBV7-9 with TRBJ1-4, with TRBD1 matching over 8 bases. Losses at the gene ends were 3 bases for V and 8 bases for J; bases not matched to a gene: 5. This CDR3 region has 14 residues. Germline CDR1 is SEHNR and CDR2 is FQNEAQ (reference sequence). The CDR3 nucleotides read TGTGCCAGCAGCTTGACAGGGGCTCGGGAAAAACTGTTTTTT. Amino acid sequence: CASSLTGAREKLFF.

This clonotype appeared a few times. The chain uses TRBV9 and TRBJ2-3, with TRBD1 matching 10 bases. The CDR3 is made up of 16 amino acids. V lost 0 bases to trimming and J lost 0 bases; unmatched junction nucleotides: 1. The germline V gene has CDR1 SGDLS and CDR2 YYNGEE. CDR3 sequence (DNA): TGTGCCAGCAGCGTAGTGGGACAGGGGAGCACAGATACGCAGTATTTT. It yields the protein CASSVVGQGSTDTQYF.

This clonotype occurred many times. The CDR3 region is CASSLAWETETQYF. The CDR3 nucleotides read TGTGCCAGCAGCTTAGCTTGGGAGACGGAGACCCAGTACTTC. This chain links TRBV7-2 with TRBJ2-5; perhaps TRBD2 as D (5 bases). The CDR3 totals 14 residues. V shed 0 bases and J shed 5 bases, with 10 bases lying between them. In germline, CDR1 is SGHTA, CDR2 FQGNSA.

There are many counts of this clonotype. V and J are TRBV20-1 and TRBJ1-1; 9 bases are shared with TRBD1. Germline V gives CDR1 DFQATT, CDR2 SNEGSKA (reference sequence). With 1 base clipped from V and 6 bases from J, the junction kept 9 bases outside the gene matches. This CDR3 has 15 amino acids. The CDR3 here is CSARAKDRGTSEAFF. DNA of the CDR3: TGCAGTGCTAGAGCGAAGGACAGGGGAACGTCTGAAGCTTTCTTT.

This chain connects TRBV7-9 to TRBJ2-7; no reliable D call. Germline V gives CDR1 SEHNR, CDR2 FQNEAQ (reference sequence). V was shortened by 3 bases and J by 0 bases, with 15 bases between the two germline ends. This CDR3 has 16 amino acids. For the CDR3, the DNA is TGTGCCAGCAGCTTTAATTCTCGACGGCTCTCCTACGAGCAGTACTTC. Amino acids: CASSFNSRRLSYEQYF.

This chain joins TRBV6-1 and TRBJ1-4, with D perhaps TRBD1 (6 bases). V shed 4 bases and J shed 4 bases, with 19 bases lying between them. Germline CDR1 reads MNHNS; CDR2 reads SASEGT. The CDR3 contains 17 residues. The CDR3 DNA sequence: TGTGCCAGCAGTGCTCCGAGACAGGACCGTAATAATGAAAAACTGTTTTTT. Translation: CASSAPRQDRNNEKLFF.

This clonotype appeared once. Sequence at one end of the junction differs from germline and may be a read error. The CDR3 spells CASSASTGDTGNTIHF. DNA for the CDR3: TGTGCCAGCAGTGCGTCGACAGGGGATACTGGAAACACCATACATTTT. The rearrangement joins TRBV10-3 to TRBJ1-3; TRBD1 matches 8 bases. CDR3 size: 16 residues. Per germline, CDR1 ENHRY and CDR2 SYGVKD.

This clonotype was counted many times. Here the CDR3 DNA reads TGTGCCAGCAGCCCCGACCGCGGGGAGGTGGGAGCCTACGAGCAGTACTTC. It yields the protein CASSPDRGEVGAYEQYF. This rearrangement joins TRBV7-9 to TRBJ2-7, with D perhaps matching TRBD2 (6 bases). CDR1 is SEHNR and CDR2 is FQNEAQ in the germline V gene (reference sequence). The germline V and J ends were trimmed by 5 bases and 2 bases, with 22 bases remaining between them. CDR3 length: 17 residues.